This TCR beta chain was recovered during a study of blood T cell repertoires in COVID-19. Data came from immunoSEQ multiplex PCR; TCRdb stores just in-frame clones and leaves some out. Here the sample spans about 190,000 clones, roughly four fifths being singletons. Sequenced: peripheral blood. The receptor's source is a middle-aged woman with acute or convalescent COVID-19.

The CDR3 loop is CATTGVTGELFF. As DNA, the CDR3 is TGTGCCACCACCGGGGTCACCGGGGAGCTGTTTTTT. V and J are TRBV15 and TRBJ2-2, with D perhaps matching TRBD2 (5 bases). Trimming pared 7 bases from V and 4 bases from J, leaving 7 bases between. The CDR3 has 12 amino acids. Per the germline V gene, CDR1 is LNHNV and CDR2 is YYDKDF (reference sequence).